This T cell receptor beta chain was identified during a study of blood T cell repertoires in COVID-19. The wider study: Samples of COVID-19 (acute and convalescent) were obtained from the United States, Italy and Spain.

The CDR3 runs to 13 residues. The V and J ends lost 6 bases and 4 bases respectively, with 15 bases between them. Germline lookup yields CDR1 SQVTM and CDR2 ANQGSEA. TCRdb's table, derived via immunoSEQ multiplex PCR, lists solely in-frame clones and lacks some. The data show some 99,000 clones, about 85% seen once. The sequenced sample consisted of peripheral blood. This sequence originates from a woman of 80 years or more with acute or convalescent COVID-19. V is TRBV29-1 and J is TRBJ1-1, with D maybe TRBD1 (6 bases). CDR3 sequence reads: CSVARGAGTEAFF. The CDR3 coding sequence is TGCAGCGTAGCACGGGGGGCCGGCACTGAAGCTTTCTTT.